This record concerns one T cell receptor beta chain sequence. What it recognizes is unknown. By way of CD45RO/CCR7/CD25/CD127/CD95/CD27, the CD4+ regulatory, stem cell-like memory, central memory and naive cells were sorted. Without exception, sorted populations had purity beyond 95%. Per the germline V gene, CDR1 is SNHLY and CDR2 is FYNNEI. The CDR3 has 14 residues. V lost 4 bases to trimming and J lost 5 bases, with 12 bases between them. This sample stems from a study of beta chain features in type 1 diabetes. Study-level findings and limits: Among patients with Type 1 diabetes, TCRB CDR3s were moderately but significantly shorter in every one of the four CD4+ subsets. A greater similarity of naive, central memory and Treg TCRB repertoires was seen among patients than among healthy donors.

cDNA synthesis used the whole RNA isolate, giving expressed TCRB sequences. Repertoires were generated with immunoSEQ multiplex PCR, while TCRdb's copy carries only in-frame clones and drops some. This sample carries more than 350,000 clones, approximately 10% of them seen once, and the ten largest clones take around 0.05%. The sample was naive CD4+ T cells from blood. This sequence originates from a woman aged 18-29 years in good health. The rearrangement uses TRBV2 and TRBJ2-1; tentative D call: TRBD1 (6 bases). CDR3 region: CASSGANRDNEQFF. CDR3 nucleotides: TGTGCCAGCAGTGGGGCCAACAGGGACAATGAGCAGTTCTTC.